Sequencing of this TCR beta chain was carried out in a study of T cell repertoires in cytomegalovirus infection. Via MiXCR, TCRdb re-called the reads, giving one row per CDR3 protein. The table shows some 800,000 distinct CDR3 sequences, with 32% occurring only once. The CDR3 runs to 15 residues. Per germline, CDR1 SGHAT and CDR2 FQDESV (reference sequence). Trimming left V 5 bases short and J 3 bases short, with 14 bases between. As concerns this clonotype: Its target is not known.

This clonotype originated in a human donor in good health (CMV status not recorded). Some clones in this sample may be carry-over from other donors' samples. Specimen: cultured CD8+ T cells from PBMCs, collected from culture after CMV antigen stimulation. The chain has TRBV11-1 and TRBJ2-1; D possibly matches TRBD1 or TRBD2 (5 bases each). The CDR3, as DNA: TGTGCCAGCAGCCCCCGAGGGGCGGGCTACAATGAGCAGTTCTTC. This encodes CASSPRGAGYNEQFF.